This TCR beta chain derives from a study of spatial heterogeneity in lung cancer. Overall study results and limits: How many expanded intratumoral alpha and beta TCRs were present tracked the tumor mutation count, which was a count of nonsynonymous mutations.

This clonotype has ten or more counts. The antigen is unknown. TCRdb itself ran the 5' RACE reads through MiXCR, one entry per CDR3 protein. This table has under 15,000 distinct CDR3 sequences, 4.5% to 6.5% appearing once. The time point here: sample taken at primary tumor resection. Unsorted whole RNA of tumor, nontumor lung or frozen PBMC was sequenced. V shed 1 base, J shed 4 bases, and the junction held 4 bases outside the gene matches. Germline V gene lookup returns CDR1 SGHVS and CDR2 FNYEAQ. The CDR3 covers 15 residues. This rearrangement joins TRBV7-6 to TRBJ2-1, with 7 bases that match TRBD2. The TCR sequence derives from a male donor with early-stage non-small cell lung cancer. Source: lung tumor tissue, taken at surgery. The CDR3 DNA reads as TGTGCCAGCAGCTTAGTGGCTAGCGGATACAATGAGCAGTTCTTC. It encodes CASSLVASGYNEQFF.